The 25 T cell receptor beta chains below all came from one sample that was sequenced in a study of monozygotic twins with inflammatory bowel disease. TCRdb re-called the 5' RACE reads, yielding one record per CDR3 amino acid sequence without DNA. Its listing shows about 330,000 distinct CDR3 sequences. The source material was blood. The origin of the receptors is a human donor with ulcerative colitis or Crohn's disease, or a healthy co-twin of an affected twin (not recorded which).

The V gene is TRBV5-1, the J gene TRBJ1-5; TCRdb returns TRBD1, unconfirmable since there is no DNA. Germline V gene data show CDR1 as SGHRS and CDR2 as YFSETQ. The CDR3 is 15 residues long. CDR3 in amino acids: CASSLGTGSNQPQHF.

V is TRBV7-3 and J is TRBJ2-3; the TRBD2 assignment by TCRdb is unverifiable without DNA. Germline CDR1 and CDR2: SGHTA and FQGTGA. The CDR3 is made up of 16 amino acids. CDR3 residues: CASSSRTSGPTDTQYF.

CDR3 loop: CASSQLGGTDTQYF. V usage is TRBV14 and J usage is TRBJ2-3. The germline gives CDR1 SGHDN, CDR2 FVKESK. The CDR3 covers 14 residues.

This rearrangement joins TRBV5-4 to TRBJ2-1; TCRdb lists TRBD2, though no DNA is available to test this call. There are 16 residues in the CDR3. CDR1 and CDR2 (germline): SGHNT, YYREEE (reference sequence). The CDR3 region is CASSLAGTYSYNEQFF.

The gene calls are TRBV15 and TRBJ2-1; absent DNA, TCRdb's TRBD2 call cannot be checked. This CDR3 has 15 amino acids. Germline V gives CDR1 LNHNV, CDR2 YYDKDF (reference sequence). The CDR3 here is CATSRDSPMRMEQFF.

This rearrangement joins TRBV7-9 to TRBJ1-1; TCRdb reports TRBD1, a call that lacks DNA to check it against. The CDR3 is 13 amino acids. Germline V gene sequence: CDR1 SEHNR, CDR2 FQNEAQ (reference sequence). Here the CDR3 reads CASSSQGASEAFF.

The chain uses TRBV12-3 or TRBV12-4 and TRBJ1-1; the TCRdb D gene call, TRBD1, has no DNA to confirm it. The length of the CDR3 is 14 residues. The chain's CDR3 is CASCVGVMNTEAFF.

V and J are TRBV10-3 and TRBJ2-1; the TCRdb call, TRBD2, lacks DNA for checking. The CDR3 is 14 amino acids. CDR1 ENHRY and CDR2 SYGVKD come from the germline V gene. CDR3 protein: CAISLAGGYNEQFF.

The chain uses TRBV7-6 and TRBJ2-2. The CDR3 runs to 18 residues. CDR1 and CDR2 from the germline V gene are SGHVS and FNYEAQ. CDR3: CASSLQLPVEAATGDLFF.

CDR3 region: CATSRDRVTGGRGYTF. The J gene is TRBJ1-2, the V gene TRBV15. The CDR3 extends over 16 amino acids. Germline V lookup: CDR1 LNHNV, CDR2 YYDKDF (reference sequence). The whole variable domain, filled in from reference TRBV15 and TRBJ1-2, reads DAMVIQNPRYQVTQFGKPVTLSCSQTLNHNVMYWYQQKSSQAPKLLFHYYDKDFNNEADTPDNFQSRRPNTSFCFLDIRSPGLGDTAMYLCATSRDRVTGGRGYTFGSGTRLTVV.

The chain joins TRBV20-1 to TRBJ2-1; TCRdb outputs TRBD1, but without DNA this stays unchecked. The CDR3 runs to 15 residues. Looked up from germline, CDR1 is DFQATT and CDR2 is SNEGSKA (reference sequence). The CDR3 here is CSARDGTGVANEQFF.

The genes are TRBV12-3 or TRBV12-4 and TRBJ2-3. The CDR3 is made up of 15 amino acids. This CDR3 reads CASSLRGGYGDTQYF.

This chain links TRBV5-1 with TRBJ2-1. Germline V gene sequence: CDR1 SGHRS, CDR2 YFSETQ. CDR3 length: 15 amino acids. The CDR3 reads CASSLDQRKTNEQFF.

The chain joins TRBV6-2 or TRBV6-3 to TRBJ2-2; the TCRdb D gene call, TRBD1, has no DNA to confirm it. Germline CDR1 MNHEY, CDR2 SVGEGT. There are 16 residues in the CDR3. CDR3 loop: CASSQNRGGGTGELFF.

The V and J genes are TRBV20-1 and TRBJ2-3; TCRdb indicates TRBD2, and absent DNA this call remains unverified. Germline CDR1 and CDR2: DFQATT and SNEGSKA (reference sequence). The CDR3 runs 14 residues. CDR3: CSALAGGPKDTQYF.

V is TRBV28 and J is TRBJ1-2. Germline V CDR1 and CDR2: MDHEN, SYDVKM. The CDR3 is 13 residues long. The CDR3 spells CASSFGQKEGYTF.

The genes are TRBV20-1 and TRBJ2-7; TCRdb's D gene call, TRBD2, goes unchecked for lack of DNA. CDR1 DFQATT and CDR2 SNEGSKA come from the germline V gene (reference sequence). The CDR3 is 13 amino acids. CDR3 loop: CSAIAGGPYEQYF.

The rearrangement joins TRBV7-2 to TRBJ1-1. This CDR3 has 14 residues. Germline V gives CDR1 SGHTA, CDR2 FQGNSA. This CDR3 reads CASSLFITNSEAFF.

The chain recombines TRBV5-6 with TRBJ2-5; TCRdb's D call, TRBD1, is unchecked because there is no DNA. Germline V gene data show CDR1 as SGHDT and CDR2 as YYEEEE. The CDR3 extends over 17 amino acids. The CDR3: CASSLTYRGLGGETQYF. The full variable domain, with the rest looked up from reference TRBV5-6 and TRBJ2-5, is DAGVTQSPTHLIKTRGQQVTLRCSPKSGHDTVSWYQQALGQGPQFIFQYYEEEERQRGNFPDRFSGHQFPNYSSELNVNALLLGDSALYLCASSLTYRGLGGETQYFGPGTRLLVL.

V usage is TRBV5-1 and J usage is TRBJ1-2; the TCRdb D gene call, TRBD1, has no DNA to confirm it. The CDR3 is made up of 14 amino acids. Per germline, CDR1 SGHRS and CDR2 YFSETQ. CDR3 region: CASSLGQGLYGYTF.

The chain carries TRBV23-1 and TRBJ1-5; TCRdb gives TRBD1 as the D gene, but with no DNA this cannot be confirmed. TRBV23-1 is reported as an ORF; its role is uncertain. The CDR3 is 12 amino acids. The CDR3 here is CARRQSNQPQHF.

The V and J genes are TRBV5-6 and TRBJ2-1; TCRdb's D call, TRBD1, is unchecked because there is no DNA. Germline CDR1 is SGHDT and CDR2 is YYEEEE. CDR3 length: 15 residues. The CDR3 loop reads CASSPRGSGPAKQFF. The complete variable domain, with remaining parts taken from reference TRBV5-6 and TRBJ2-1, reads DAGVTQSPTHLIKTRGQQVTLRCSPKSGHDTVSWYQQALGQGPQFIFQYYEEEERQRGNFPDRFSGHQFPNYSSELNVNALLLGDSALYLCASSPRGSGPAKQFFGPGTRLTVL.

The CDR3 here is CASSLWTGGIQETQYF. The chain has TRBV7-8 and TRBJ2-5; as DNA is missing, the TRBD1 call by TCRdb cannot be tested. The CDR3 runs 16 residues. Germline lookup yields CDR1 SGHVS and CDR2 FQNEAQ.

The chain is built from TRBV6-5 and TRBJ2-1; TCRdb gives TRBD2 as the D gene, but with no DNA this cannot be confirmed. The CDR3 contains 18 residues. Germline V gene data show CDR1 as MNHEY and CDR2 as SVGAGI. CDR3 in amino acids: CASSYTMRGAFLGNEQFF.

The rearrangement joins TRBV27 to TRBJ2-2; TCRdb outputs TRBD1, but without DNA this stays unchecked. CDR1 is MNHEY and CDR2 is SMNVEV in the germline V gene (reference sequence). The CDR3 consists of 14 residues. CDR3 residues: CASRRGQNTGELFF.